Listed below are T cell receptor beta chains from one sample, sequenced in a study of cytomegalovirus exposure and HLA in healthy donors. Profiling relied on immunoSEQ multiplex PCR, and the TCRdb table lists in-frame clones only, not all of them. The sample includes about 59,000 clones, about four fifths of them seen just once. Sequencing was carried out using PBMCs. Every receptor here comes from a man younger than 45 in good health and CMV-seropositive. Both conserved end residues are part of each CDR3. The order of the fields is D gene, V gene, clone size, J gene, CDR3 DNA, CDR3 protein. A D gene is named only where the DNA matches it firmly. Some rows have no size entry. The others give once, few or many, or a class for an expanded clone.

d_call: -
v_call: TRBV6-5
clone_size: once
j_call: TRBJ1-2
cdr3_nt: TGTGCCAGCCGGGAGGCGGGGGCGATCAGGGGCTACACCTTC
cdr3_aa: CASREAGAIRGYTF

d_call: TRBD2
v_call: TRBV7-9
clone_size: -
j_call: TRBJ2-1
cdr3_nt: TGTGCCAGCAGCGACACTAGCGGAGCCTACAATGAGCAGTTCTTC
cdr3_aa: CASSDTSGAYNEQFF

d_call: -
v_call: TRBV27
clone_size: -
j_call: TRBJ2-1
cdr3_nt: TGTGCCAGCAGTTTATTCAGGGGCATCTACAATGAGCAGTTCTTC
cdr3_aa: CASSLFRGIYNEQFF

d_call: TRBD1
v_call: TRBV27
clone_size: -
j_call: TRBJ2-7
cdr3_nt: TGTGCCAGCAGTTTAGGGCGGACAGGGTCCCACGAGCAGTACTTC
cdr3_aa: CASSLGRTGSHEQYF

d_call: TRBD2
v_call: TRBV9
clone_size: -
j_call: TRBJ2-1
cdr3_nt: TGTGCCAGCAGCGAGGTCGGGACTAGCGGGGAATACAATGAGCAGTTCTTC
cdr3_aa: CASSEVGTSGEYNEQFF

d_call: -
v_call: TRBV4-2
clone_size: -
j_call: TRBJ1-2
cdr3_nt: TGTGCCAGCAGCCAGGACTCGGAAGGGCTGTTTGGCACCCGGGACTACACCTTC
cdr3_aa: CASSQDSEGLFGTRDYTF

d_call: -
v_call: TRBV5-1
clone_size: -
j_call: TRBJ1-1
cdr3_nt: TGCGCCAGCAGCTTCTTCCGGTTTGCGGACAGCGAAGCTTTCTTT
cdr3_aa: CASSFFRFADSEAFF

d_call: -
v_call: TRBV7-8
clone_size: -
j_call: TRBJ1-6
cdr3_nt: TGTGCCAGCAGCTTAGTTGCGGGACGGAGTTATAATTCACCCCTCCACTTT
cdr3_aa: CASSLVAGRSYNSPLHF

d_call: -
v_call: TRBV4-1
clone_size: few
j_call: TRBJ2-5
cdr3_nt: TGCGCCAGCAGCCAAGCGCGAGACACCCAAGAGACCCAGTACTTC
cdr3_aa: CASSQARDTQETQYF

d_call: -
v_call: TRBV28
clone_size: -
j_call: TRBJ2-4
cdr3_nt: TGTGCCAGCAGTTTAATAGGGGACATTCAGTACTTC
cdr3_aa: CASSLIGDIQYF

d_call: TRBD2
v_call: TRBV4-3
clone_size: -
j_call: TRBJ2-3
cdr3_nt: TGCGCCAGCAGCCAAACTAGCGGGGGGGATACGCAGTATTTT
cdr3_aa: CASSQTSGGDTQYF

d_call: TRBD1
v_call: TRBV6-4
clone_size: -
j_call: TRBJ2-7
cdr3_nt: TGTGCCAGCAGTCAAGGGACAGGGGGCTCCTACGAGCAGTACTTC
cdr3_aa: CASSQGTGGSYEQYF